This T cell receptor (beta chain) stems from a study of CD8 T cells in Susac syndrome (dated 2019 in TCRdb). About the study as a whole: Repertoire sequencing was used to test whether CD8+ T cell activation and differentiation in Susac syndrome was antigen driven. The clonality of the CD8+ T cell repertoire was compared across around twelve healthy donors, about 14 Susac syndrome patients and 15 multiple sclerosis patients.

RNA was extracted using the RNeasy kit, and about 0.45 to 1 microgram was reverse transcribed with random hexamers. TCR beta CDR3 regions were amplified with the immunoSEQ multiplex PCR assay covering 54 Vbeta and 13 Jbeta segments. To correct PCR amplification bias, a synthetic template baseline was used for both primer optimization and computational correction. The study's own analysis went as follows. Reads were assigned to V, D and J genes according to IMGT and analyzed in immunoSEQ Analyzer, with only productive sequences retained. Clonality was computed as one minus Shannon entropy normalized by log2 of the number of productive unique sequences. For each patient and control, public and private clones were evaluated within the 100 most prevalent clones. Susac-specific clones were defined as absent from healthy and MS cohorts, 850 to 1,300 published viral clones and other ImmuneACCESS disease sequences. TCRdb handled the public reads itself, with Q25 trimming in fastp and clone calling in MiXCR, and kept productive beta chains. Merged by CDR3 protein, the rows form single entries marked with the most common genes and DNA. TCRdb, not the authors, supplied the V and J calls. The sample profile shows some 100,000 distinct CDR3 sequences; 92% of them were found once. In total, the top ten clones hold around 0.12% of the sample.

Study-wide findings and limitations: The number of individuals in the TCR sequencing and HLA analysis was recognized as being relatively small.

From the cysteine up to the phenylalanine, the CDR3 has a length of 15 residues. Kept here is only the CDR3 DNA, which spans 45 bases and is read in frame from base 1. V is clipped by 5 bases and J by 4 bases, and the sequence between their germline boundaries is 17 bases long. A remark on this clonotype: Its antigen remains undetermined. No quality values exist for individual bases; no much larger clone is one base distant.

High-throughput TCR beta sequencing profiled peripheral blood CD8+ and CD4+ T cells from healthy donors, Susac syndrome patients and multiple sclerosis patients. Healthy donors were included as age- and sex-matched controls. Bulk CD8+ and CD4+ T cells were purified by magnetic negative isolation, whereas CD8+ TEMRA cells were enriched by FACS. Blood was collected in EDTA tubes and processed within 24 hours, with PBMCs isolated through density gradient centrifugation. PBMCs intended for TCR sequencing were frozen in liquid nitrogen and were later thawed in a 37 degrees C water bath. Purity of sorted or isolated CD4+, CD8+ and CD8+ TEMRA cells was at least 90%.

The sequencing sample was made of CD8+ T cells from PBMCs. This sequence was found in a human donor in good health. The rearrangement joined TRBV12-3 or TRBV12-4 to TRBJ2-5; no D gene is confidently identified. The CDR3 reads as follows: CASSPTRRSPETQYF. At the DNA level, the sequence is TGTGCCAGCAGTCCGACGAGACGGTCGCCAGAGACCCAGTACTTC.